This TCR beta chain was identified in a study of OX40 agonist ivuxolimab in advanced cancers. Across the study: In three patients, partial responses were observed, one with hepatocellular carcinoma and two with cutaneous melanoma.

Profiled with immunoSEQ multiplex PCR; TCRdb holds only in-frame clones, not every one. The sample has 10,000 to 13,000 clones; about 73% are singletons. CDR3 size: 17 residues. CDR1 SQVTM and CDR2 ANQGSEA come from the germline V gene. Trimming left V 3 bases short and J 6 bases short, with 23 bases between. The receptor was derived from an adult with an advanced solid tumor such as melanoma, head and neck, liver or kidney cancer. The sequenced sample was CD4+ or CD8+ T cells sorted from blood, obtained in a trial of the OX40 agonist ivuxolimab. V is TRBV29-1 and J is TRBJ2-2; weak D call: TRBD2 (5 bases). CDR3 residues: CSVELRRSGESAGELFF. In DNA, the CDR3 is TGCAGCGTTGAGCTGAGGCGGAGCGGAGAATCGGCCGGGGAGCTGTTTTTT.